These 11 T cell receptor beta chains were sequenced from one sample in a study of blood T cells in healthy people across ages. With a J-beta primer mix and a sample-barcoded 5' primer, a second PCR ran about 7 to 12 cycles. TCRdb redid the calling of the 5' RACE reads with MiXCR, one entry per CDR3 protein. The sample includes 650,000 to 800,000 distinct CDR3 sequences, about 42% seen only once; the top ten take around 21%. The specimen was blood. The receptors come from a man aged 55 to 70 in good health.

J is TRBJ1-2 and V is TRBV7-2; TRBD1 matches 7 bases. CDR3 length: 14 amino acids. Germline assignment: CDR1 SGHTA and CDR2 FQGNSA. Trimming at V came to 5 bases and at J to 4 bases, leaving 7 bases not matched to a gene. CDR3 sequence: CASSPDQGGYGYTF. DNA of the CDR3: TGTGCCAGCAGCCCTGATCAGGGGGGCTATGGCTACACCTTC.

This clonotype was found a few times. CDR3 residues: CASRVGGRTDTQYF. The CDR3 region has the DNA TGCGCCAGCAGAGTCGGGGGGCGAACAGATACGCAGTATTTT. V is TRBV5-1 and J is TRBJ2-3, with D tentatively TRBD2 (7 bases). Germline V gene sequence: CDR1 SGHRS, CDR2 YFSETQ. CDR3 length: 14 residues. The ends were cut back, 5 bases at V and 3 bases at J, with 13 bases in the middle.

The chain links TRBV10-2 to TRBJ1-4; TRBD1 might be the D (6 bases). V shed 10 bases and J shed 7 bases, with 22 bases lying between them. The CDR3 consists of 15 residues. Germline V CDR1 and CDR2: WSHSY, SAAADI. The CDR3 here is CATRDMAGGGEKLFF. CDR3 bases: TGCGCCACCCGGGACATGGCGGGTGGAGGTGAAAAACTGTTTTTT.

This clonotype was found once. The chain carries TRBV15 and TRBJ1-4, with unresolved D. V dropped 1 base and J dropped 0 bases, with 9 bases sitting between them. There are 16 residues in the CDR3. The germline V gene encodes CDR1 LNHNV and CDR2 YYDKDF (reference sequence). The CDR3 DNA is TGTGCCACCAGCAGAGCCCCTTTTGCAACTAATGAAAAACTGTTTTTT. Translation: CATSRAPFATNEKLFF.

The CDR3 bases are TGTGCCAGCAGCTTAGGCCCCTCGTCCCCCGAAGCTTTCTTT. It translates to CASSLGPSSPEAFF. The chain joins TRBV7-2 to TRBJ1-1; D unresolved. V lost 1 base and J lost 8, with 14 bases in between. Germline V gene data show CDR1 as SGHTA and CDR2 as FQGNSA. The CDR3 is 14 residues long.

This clonotype showed up just a few times. V is TRBV6-6 and J is TRBJ1-2, with TRBD1 matching 8 bases. CDR1 is MNHNY, CDR2 SVGAGI, per germline (reference sequence). Trimming took 5 bases from V and 3 from J; bases not matched to a gene: 11. This CDR3 region has 16 residues. The CDR3 region is CASSSGQGILYYGYTF. The CDR3 DNA sequence: TGTGCCAGCAGTAGCGGACAGGGTATTCTGTACTATGGCTACACCTTC.

The V call is TRBV30, the J call TRBJ1-2; weak D call: TRBD1 (5 bases). This CDR3 region has 13 residues. The V end lost 4 bases, the J end lost 1 base, and 10 bases lay between the germline ends. The germline gives CDR1 GTSNPN, CDR2 SVGIG (reference sequence). CDR3 loop: CAWTLQGNYGYTF. The CDR3 bases are TGTGCCTGGACCCTTCAGGGTAACTATGGCTACACCTTC. Drawing the rest from reference TRBV30 and TRBJ1-2, the complete variable domain is SQTIHQWPATLVQPVGSPLSLECTVEGTSNPNLYWYRQAAGRGLQLLFYSVGIGQISSEVPQNLSASRPQDRQFILSSKKLLLSDSGFYLCAWTLQGNYGYTFGSGTRLTVV.

This clonotype was observed a single time. CDR3 nucleotide sequence: TGTGCCAGCAGTTTAGCGGCAGGGGGGACCCAGTACTTC. Protein product: CASSLAAGGTQYF. This rearrangement joins TRBV28 to TRBJ2-5; 7 positions match TRBD1. J gave up 7 bases and V 2 bases, and 4 bases lay outside the gene matches. Per germline, CDR1 MDHEN and CDR2 SYDVKM. This CDR3 is 13 amino acids long.

This clonotype was picked up a small number of times. The CDR3 is CAWSVPGGISYEQYF. The CDR3 nucleotides read TGTGCCTGGAGTGTACCGGGGGGCATAAGCTACGAGCAGTACTTC. The rearrangement joins TRBV30 to TRBJ2-7; TRBD2 is a possible D gene (7 bases). Trimming removed 0 bases at V and 3 bases at J, with 15 bases between. CDR3 length equals 15 residues. CDR1 GTSNPN and CDR2 SVGIG come from the germline V gene (reference sequence).

V is TRBV20-1 and J is TRBJ2-5, with D tentatively TRBD1 (6 bases). The germline V and J ends were trimmed by 8 bases and 1 base, with 14 bases remaining between them. The germline V gene has CDR1 DFQATT and CDR2 SNEGSKA (reference sequence). The CDR3 spans 13 residues. In nucleotides, the CDR3 is TGCAGTCCAATCAAGGGGGTCCAAGAGACCCAGTACTTC. It specifies CSPIKGVQETQYF.

This sequence joins TRBV12-3 or TRBV12-4 and TRBJ2-3, with TRBD2 as a possible D gene (5 bases). CDR3 length: 13 amino acids. V was cut by 6 bases and J by 6 bases, with 13 bases left in between. Here the CDR3 DNA reads TGTGCCAGCAGGGGGAGAGCCCAGGATACGCAGTATTTT. Protein product: CASRGRAQDTQYF.